These 20 T cell receptor beta chains originate from one sample sequenced in a study of OX40 agonist ivuxolimab in advanced cancers. The library was obtained by the immunoSEQ multiplex PCR assay. TCRdb mirrors the immuneACCESS table, restricted to in-frame sequences. Some clones are absent from its copies; in checked studies, under half trace to an unresolved V gene, and the reason for the others is unknown. The sample data list roughly 50,000 clones, and around 90% of these were observed just once. The ten biggest clones cover approximately 8.3% of the sample. This sample comprised CD4+ or CD8+ T cells sorted from blood, obtained in a trial of the OX40 agonist ivuxolimab. The receptors originated from an adult with an advanced solid tumor such as melanoma, head and neck, liver or kidney cancer.

The chain has TRBV28 and TRBJ1-2; no clear D gene. The CDR3 is made up of 15 amino acids. Germline V gene data show CDR1 as MDHEN and CDR2 as SYDVKM. V was pared by 5 bases and J by 2 bases, with 15 bases between. CDR3 nucleotide sequence: TGTGCCAGCAGTATTGGGAACCGGGGAAACTATGGCTACACCTTC. Its translation: CASSIGNRGNYGYTF.

The chain employs TRBV4-2 and TRBJ2-3, with D uncertain. CDR3 length: 13 amino acids. The germline V gene encodes CDR1 LGHNA and CDR2 YNFKEQ. Trimming removed 0 bases at V and 5 bases at J, with 6 bases between. The CDR3 spells CASSQEGRDTQYF. The CDR3 region has the DNA TGTGCCAGCAGCCAAGAAGGACGAGATACGCAGTATTTT.

This chain uses TRBV19 with TRBJ2-1, with a possible D match to TRBD1 (6 bases). V lost 3 bases and J 7 bases, leaving 10 bases between the germline ends. This CDR3 spans 13 amino acids. CDR1 LNHDA and CDR2 SQIVND come from the germline V gene (reference sequence). CDR3 protein: CASSIGQFNEQFF. The CDR3 DNA reads TGTGCCAGTAGTATCGGACAGTTTAATGAGCAGTTCTTC.

This chain connects TRBV4-1 to TRBJ2-7; possibly TRBD1 or TRBD2 for D (5 bases each). V shed 5 bases and J shed 7 bases, with 15 bases lying between them. From germline, CDR1 is MGHRA and CDR2 YSYEKL. This CDR3 comprises 13 residues. CDR3 sequence: CASSVGTSVEQYF. The CDR3 DNA reads as TGCGCCAGCAGCGTCGGGACCAGCGTGGAGCAGTACTTC.

This rearrangement joins TRBV4-3 to TRBJ2-5, with D perhaps matching TRBD1 (6 bases). The V gene lost 2 bases and the J gene lost 1 base, with 8 bases spanning the gap. The CDR3 covers 14 residues. The germline CDR1 and CDR2 sequences are LGHNA and YSLEER. The CDR3 is CASSQTGIQETQYF. Here the CDR3 DNA reads TGCGCCAGCAGCCAAACAGGGATCCAAGAGACCCAGTACTTC.

The chain couples TRBV7-9 to TRBJ2-1; D tentatively reads TRBD1 or TRBD2 (6 bases each). The V end was cut by 4 bases, the J end by 5 bases, with 12 bases between. Germline-derived CDR1 and CDR2 are SEHNR and FQNEAQ (reference sequence). The length of the CDR3 is 14 residues. CDR3 nucleotide sequence: TGTGCCAGCAGCTCCACGGGGGCCAACAATGAGCAGTTCTTC. Translating gives CASSSTGANNEQFF.

For the CDR3, the DNA is TGTGCCAGCAGTTTGCCATTCGAGCGGGCGGACCCTGAAGCTTTCTTT. It specifies CASSLPFERADPEAFF. V usage is TRBV27 and J usage is TRBJ1-1; no firm D call. The germline CDR1 and CDR2 sequences are MNHEY and SMNVEV (reference sequence). Deletions cut 3 bases from V and 6 bases from J, with 20 bases between. CDR3 length equals 16 residues.

V is TRBV27 and J is TRBJ2-3; no definite D call. Trimming shortened V by 10 bases and J by 0 bases, and 17 bases separated the two germline ends. Germline V lookup: CDR1 MNHEY, CDR2 SMNVEV (reference sequence). The CDR3 sequence is 15 residues long. CDR3 in amino acids: CAIQNTALSTDTQYF. Written as DNA, the CDR3 is TGTGCCATCCAAAACACAGCTCTTAGCACAGATACGCAGTATTTT.

The chain recombines TRBV5-4 with TRBJ2-5; D not resolved. V lost 4 bases to trimming and J lost 5 bases, with 15 bases between them. CDR3 length: 14 amino acids. Germline V gene sequence: CDR1 SGHNT, CDR2 YYREEE (reference sequence). The CDR3 reads CASSLSLALETQYF. CDR3 nucleotide sequence: TGTGCCAGCAGCCTAAGCCTCGCCCTGGAGACCCAGTACTTC.

The chain combines TRBV19 with TRBJ1-6; D gene ambiguous. This CDR3 is built from 14 residues. V lost 11 bases and J lost 4, with 15 bases in between. Germline CDR1 and CDR2: LNHDA and SQIVND (reference sequence). The CDR3 reads CAFLTGQYNSPLHF. As DNA, the CDR3 is TGTGCCTTTCTAACCGGGCAGTATAATTCACCCCTCCACTTT.

V gene TRBV7-9 combines with J gene TRBJ1-4; D is possibly TRBD1 (5 bases). This CDR3 has 13 residues. The ends were cut back, 0 bases at V and 8 bases at J, with 7 bases in the middle. CDR1 SEHNR and CDR2 FQNEAQ come from the germline V gene (reference sequence). CDR3 region: CASSLAWGEKLFF. As DNA, the CDR3 is TGTGCCAGCAGCTTAGCTTGGGGGGAAAAACTGTTTTTT.

V usage is TRBV7-6 and J usage is TRBJ1-6; maybe TRBD1 (5 bases). The V gene lost 1 base and the J gene lost 6 bases, with 10 bases spanning the gap. The germline V gene has CDR1 SGHVS and CDR2 FNYEAQ. There are 15 residues in the CDR3. The CDR3 spells CASSLGEGLNSPLHF. CDR3 DNA sequence: TGTGCCAGCAGCTTAGGGGAGGGACTTAATTCACCCCTCCACTTT.

The rearrangement links TRBV7-9 to TRBJ2-3; 8 bases align to TRBD2. The CDR3 consists of 16 residues. Trimming took 1 base from V and 6 from J; bases not matched to a gene: 9. Per germline, CDR1 SEHNR and CDR2 FQNEAQ (reference sequence). The CDR3 spells CASSLGASAGVDTQYF. For the CDR3, the DNA is TGTGCCAGCAGCTTAGGCGCCTCAGCGGGAGTTGATACGCAGTATTTT.

The V gene is TRBV19, the J gene TRBJ2-3; TRBD1 matches at 8 bases. Per the germline V gene, CDR1 is LNHDA and CDR2 is SQIVND (reference sequence). Trimming at V came to 5 bases and at J to 2 bases, leaving 12 bases not matched to a gene. The CDR3 consists of 17 residues. The DNA for the CDR3 is TGTGCCAGTAGTTCCCATAGCACAGGGGGTTACACAGATACGCAGTATTTT. Amino acids: CASSSHSTGGYTDTQYF.

The chain recombines TRBV27 with TRBJ2-1; TRBD2 matches 12 bases. The CDR3 totals 15 residues. V lost 4 bases to trimming and J lost 7 bases; unmatched junction nucleotides: 5. The germline V gene has CDR1 MNHEY and CDR2 SMNVEV (reference sequence). CDR3 bases: TGTGCCAGCAGTTCTAGCGGGGGGGCGTGGAATGAGCAGTTCTTC. It is translated as CASSSSGGAWNEQFF.

The V and J genes are TRBV4-2 and TRBJ2-3; maybe TRBD2 (5 bases). The CDR3 totals 14 residues. Per the germline V gene, CDR1 is LGHNA and CDR2 is YNFKEQ. Deletions cut 0 bases from V and 6 bases from J, with 10 bases between. CDR3 loop: CASSQEGSADTQYF. The CDR3 nucleotides read TGTGCCAGCAGCCAAGAAGGGAGTGCGGATACGCAGTATTTT.

This chain joins TRBV4-1 and TRBJ2-1, with D possibly TRBD2 on 6 matching bases. The length of the CDR3 is 14 residues. The germline V gene has CDR1 MGHRA and CDR2 YSYEKL. V shed 4 bases and J shed 8 bases, with 15 bases lying between them. DNA of the CDR3: TGCGCCAGCAGCCCTCGGTGGGGGGAAGATGAGCAGTTCTTC. It encodes CASSPRWGEDEQFF.

This clone was found once. The V call is TRBV4-1, the J call TRBJ2-1; 7 bases fit TRBD2. J gave up 5 bases and V 0 bases, and 10 bases lay outside the gene matches. The CDR3 totals 17 residues. In germline, CDR1 is MGHRA, CDR2 YSYEKL. DNA of the CDR3: TGCGCCAGCAGCCAAGAACTTTCGGGAGGACTCAACAATGAGCAGTTCTTC. Translating it yields CASSQELSGGLNNEQFF.

This clone showed up just a few times. This chain links TRBV5-4 with TRBJ1-2; D gene unclear. The CDR3 totals 12 residues. CDR1 is SGHNT, CDR2 YYREEE, per germline (reference sequence). V shed 7 bases and J shed 8 bases, with 15 bases lying between them. CDR3: CASFGPERGYTF. In nucleotides, the CDR3 is TGTGCCAGCTTTGGGCCGGAGCGAGGCTACACCTTC. Full variable domain (rest looked up from reference TRBV5-4 and TRBJ1-2): ETGVTQSPTHLIKTRGQQVTLRCSSQSGHNTVSWYQQALGQGPQFIFQYYREEENGRGNFPPRFSGLQFPNYSSELNVNALELDDSALYLCASFGPERGYTFGSGTRLTVV.

This sequence joins TRBV27 and TRBJ2-5, with no clear D. The CDR3 sequence is 12 residues long. Per germline, CDR1 MNHEY and CDR2 SMNVEV (reference sequence). Trimming cost V 4 bases and J 2 bases, with 5 bases left between them. CDR3 nucleotides: TGTGCCAGCAGTTCTTTACAAGAGACCCAGTACTTC. It yields the protein CASSSLQETQYF.